The 15 T cell receptor beta chains below all came from one sample that was sequenced in a study of T cells in Graves' hyperthyroidism and ophthalmopathy. Amplified regions were TCR beta CDR3 sequences from RNA transcripts. The study used the HTBI primer set for a first-round RT-PCR of the TCR CDR3. Via MiXCR, TCRdb re-called the multiplex PCR reads, giving one row per CDR3 protein. This table has approximately 330,000 distinct CDR3 sequences, approximately 13% appearing once. The sequencing sample was made of blood. These receptors came from a woman in her thirties or forties with Graves' ophthalmopathy.

This clonotype has just a few counts. This may arise from a read error, as a much more abundant clone is one base away. The conserved phenylalanine or tryptophan is not found at the CDR3 terminus, so this likely reflects a read error. This chain connects TRBV6-1 to TRBJ1-2, with a tentative D call TRBD1 (5 bases). The V gene lost 4 bases and the J gene lost 1 base, with 13 bases spanning the gap. Germline V CDR1 and CDR2: MNHNS, SASEGT. The CDR3 spans 15 residues. CDR3 region: CASSGPTRGNYGYTI. CDR3 DNA sequence: TGTGCCAGCAGTGGTCCGACTAGGGGTAACTATGGCTACACCATC.

On this clonotype itself: A much larger clone sits a single nucleotide away, making a read error possible. This chain links TRBV11-2 with TRBJ2-7; weak D call: TRBD2 (6 bases). Germline V gene lookup returns CDR1 SGHAT and CDR2 FQNNGV. CDR3 size: 15 residues. Trimming stripped 1 base from V and 4 bases from J, with 14 bases between. CDR3 DNA sequence: TGTGCCAGCAGCTTAGTTGGGACTGGAGATTACGAGCAGTACTTC. Encoded protein: CASSLVGTGDYEQYF.

The gene calls are TRBV20-1 and TRBJ2-5; the match to TRBD2 covers 8 bases. The CDR3 spans 13 residues. CDR1 DFQATT and CDR2 SNEGSKA come from the germline V gene (reference sequence). The V segment lost 5 bases and the J segment 5 bases; nucleotides outside the gene matches: 7. Written as DNA, the CDR3 is TGCAGTGCTGACGGGGGGGCGTTGGAGACCCAGTACTTC. Protein sequence: CSADGGALETQYF.

In this sample, this clonotype turned up many times. This chain links TRBV20-1 with TRBJ1-1; 9 bases are a match to TRBD1. The CDR3 is 15 amino acids. J lost 5 bases, V lost 0 bases, and 7 bases had no gene match. CDR1 DFQATT and CDR2 SNEGSKA come from the germline V gene (reference sequence). The CDR3 nucleotides are TGCAGTGCTAGAGAGCCTCCGGGACAGGGAACTGAAGCTTTCTTT. It is translated as CSAREPPGQGTEAFF.

This clonotype has a single count. A much bigger clone sits one base away, suggesting this may be a read error. V gene TRBV18 combines with J gene TRBJ1-1, with 7 bases aligning to TRBD1. CDR1 KGHSH and CDR2 LQKENI come from the germline V gene. This CDR3 has 13 residues. CDR3: CASSPQGASETFF. The CDR3 nucleotides are TGTGCCAGCTCACCACAGGGGGCCTCTGAAACTTTCTTT.

This clonotype was detected many times. The chain employs TRBV2 and TRBJ1-2; possible D gene TRBD1, 5 bases. CDR1 is SNHLY and CDR2 is FYNNEI in the germline V gene. The CDR3 covers 12 residues. The V gene lost 4 bases and the J gene lost 2 bases, with 5 bases spanning the gap. The DNA of the CDR3 is TGTGCCAGCAGTGGACAGAACTATGGCTACACCTTC. Protein product: CASSGQNYGYTF.

This clonotype was counted many times. The chain couples TRBV2 to TRBJ2-5; D gene ambiguous. CDR1 is SNHLY and CDR2 is FYNNEI in the germline V gene. V was pared by 6 bases and J by 2 bases, with 19 bases between. This CDR3 contains 16 residues. The CDR3 spells CASRDRTGTVQETQYF. The CDR3 nucleotides are TGTGCCAGCAGGGACCGGACCGGCACCGTACAAGAGACCCAGTACTTC.

This clonotype occurred a few times. The chain couples TRBV5-1 to TRBJ1-4, with D unresolved. Germline V gene sequence: CDR1 SGHRS, CDR2 YFSETQ. The CDR3 contains 13 residues. Trimming removed 4 bases at V and 7 bases at J, with 11 bases between. The CDR3 protein is CASSRYEGEKLFF. The CDR3 bases are TGCGCCAGCAGCCGATACGAAGGTGAAAAACTGTTTTTT.

This clonotype was seen ten or more times. V usage is TRBV29-1 and J usage is TRBJ2-7; D is unclear. V was cut by 5 bases and J by 3 bases, with 17 bases left in between. The CDR3 is 14 amino acids. From germline, CDR1 is SQVTM and CDR2 ANQGSEA. CDR3 DNA sequence: TGCAGCGTTTCCCGACGGAGCTCTGGCTACGAGCAGTACTTC. It specifies CSVSRRSSGYEQYF.

This clonotype was recorded at least ten times. This chain connects TRBV20-1 to TRBJ2-1, with D perhaps TRBD2 (6 bases). CDR1 DFQATT and CDR2 SNEGSKA come from the germline V gene (reference sequence). The CDR3 covers 15 residues. The germline V and J ends were trimmed by 0 bases and 3 bases, with 12 bases remaining between them. CDR3 loop: CSARDESGDYNEQFF. The CDR3 DNA follows: TGCAGTGCTAGAGATGAGTCGGGAGACTACAATGAGCAGTTCTTC.

This clonotype was detected ten times or more. This sequence joins TRBV6-5 and TRBJ1-1, with unresolved D. V lost 1 base and J lost 0, with 12 bases in between. The germline V gene has CDR1 MNHEY and CDR2 SVGAGI. The CDR3 totals 16 residues. CDR3 amino acids: CASSYLHGWMNTEAFF. The CDR3 DNA reads TGTGCCAGCAGTTACTTACACGGTTGGATGAACACTGAAGCTTTCTTT.

V usage is TRBV6-5 and J usage is TRBJ2-7; possible D gene TRBD2, 5 bases. V was clipped by 4 bases and J by 3 bases, with 16 bases between them. This CDR3 is 15 amino acids long. Germline V lookup: CDR1 MNHEY, CDR2 SVGAGI. DNA for the CDR3: TGTGCCAGCAGTTCGCTAGGTGGGGAGATCTACGAGCAGTACTTC. Protein sequence: CASSSLGGEIYEQYF.

The sample holds many counts of this clonotype. The CDR3 DNA reads as TGCAGTGCTAGTAGACAGGGAGGTCCGGAGACCCAGTACTTC. Its translation is CSASRQGGPETQYF. This chain joins TRBV20-1 and TRBJ2-5, with D perhaps matching TRBD1 (7 bases). The ends were cut back, 3 bases at V and 5 bases at J, with 16 bases in the middle. Germline V gives CDR1 DFQATT, CDR2 SNEGSKA (reference sequence). This CDR3 spans 14 amino acids.

This clonotype was seen ten or more times. This chain uses TRBV6-5 with TRBJ1-2, with D maybe TRBD1 (6 bases). Germline V gene data show CDR1 as MNHEY and CDR2 as SVGAGI. The V gene lost 0 bases and the J gene lost 8 bases, with 13 bases spanning the gap. The CDR3 consists of 14 residues. The CDR3 is CASSYSFGGAGYTF. Here the CDR3 DNA reads TGTGCCAGCAGTTACTCGTTCGGGGGGGCCGGCTACACCTTC.

The CDR3 sequence: CSARAAGGEQFF. DNA for the CDR3: TGCAGTGCTAGGGCAGCGGGAGGTGAGCAGTTCTTC. V and J are TRBV20-1 and TRBJ2-1, with 9 bases that match TRBD2. From germline, CDR1 is DFQATT and CDR2 SNEGSKA (reference sequence). This CDR3 is built from 12 residues. The V segment lost 3 bases and the J segment 9 bases; nucleotides outside the gene matches: 3.